This T cell receptor beta chain is drawn from a study of early T cells in non-severe SARS-CoV-2 infection. Overall study: The study sequenced bulk RNA from unsorted whole blood, with chains unpaired. Findings and caveats of the study: The matching step, a VDJdb search, favored anti-spike CD8 responses and missed private and CD4 specificities.

For this clonotype: Its antigen is as yet unknown. One junction end disagrees with the germline gene, perhaps due to a read error.

CDR3 length equals 14 residues. Germline CDR1 SGHTA, CDR2 FQGNSA. As part of library construction, unique molecular identifiers were attached to individual cDNA molecules. TCRdb re-called the 5' RACE reads with MiXCR, one entry per CDR3 protein. The table shows 65,000 to 90,000 distinct CDR3 sequences, with approximately 12% occurring only once. The TCR was taken from an adult who was a healthcare worker with PCR-confirmed SARS-CoV-2 infection or an uninfected control (not recorded which). V gene TRBV7-2 combines with J gene TRBJ2-4; D perhaps matches TRBD1 (5 bases). Sequenced: whole blood. CDR3 residues: CASSTGGRENTQYF. The CDR3 DNA sequence: TGTGCCAGCAGCACAGGCGGCAGAGAAAACACTCAGTACTTC.